This entry is about one T cell receptor beta chain. This entry comes from a study of blood T cell repertoires in COVID-19. Methods used by the authors: Reference gene primer amplification gave estimated nucleated cell counts. TCRdb's copy holds only in-frame clones and misses some; the assay was immunoSEQ multiplex PCR. That table furnishes V, J and clone size, whereas the DNA furnished D and trimming. This sample has about 75,000 clones; 85% to 90% occur once, and the top ten carry around 20%. V lost 4 bases and J lost 3; bases outside the gene matches: 7. Germline V gene data show CDR1 as SGHRS and CDR2 as YFSETQ. The CDR3 spans 15 residues.

The genes are TRBV5-1 and TRBJ2-3; TRBD1 matches 8 bases. The sequence derives from a human donor in a cohort sampled during active COVID-19. The sequenced material came from peripheral blood. The CDR3 spells CASSARTGTTDTQYF. The CDR3 DNA follows: TGCGCCAGCAGCGCCCGGACAGGGACAACAGATACGCAGTATTTT.